This T cell receptor beta chain stems from a study of blood T cell repertoires in COVID-19. This table comes from immunoSEQ multiplex PCR, and its TCRdb copy is limited to in-frame clones, with some not included. The sample yields some 450,000 clones, roughly 90% seen once. Germline V CDR1 and CDR2: MGHRA, YSYEKL. The V end was cut by 0 bases, the J end by 8 bases, with 13 bases between. The CDR3 length is 15 residues. Sequencing was done on a sample of peripheral blood. The clonotype was recovered from a man in his late teens or twenties with COVID-19, enrolled during active disease. This chain uses TRBV4-1 with TRBJ1-4; D is possibly TRBD1 (6 bases). The CDR3 sequence: CASSQDRGAGEKLFF. CDR3 DNA sequence: TGCGCCAGCAGCCAAGATCGGGGGGCGGGGGAAAAACTGTTTTTT.